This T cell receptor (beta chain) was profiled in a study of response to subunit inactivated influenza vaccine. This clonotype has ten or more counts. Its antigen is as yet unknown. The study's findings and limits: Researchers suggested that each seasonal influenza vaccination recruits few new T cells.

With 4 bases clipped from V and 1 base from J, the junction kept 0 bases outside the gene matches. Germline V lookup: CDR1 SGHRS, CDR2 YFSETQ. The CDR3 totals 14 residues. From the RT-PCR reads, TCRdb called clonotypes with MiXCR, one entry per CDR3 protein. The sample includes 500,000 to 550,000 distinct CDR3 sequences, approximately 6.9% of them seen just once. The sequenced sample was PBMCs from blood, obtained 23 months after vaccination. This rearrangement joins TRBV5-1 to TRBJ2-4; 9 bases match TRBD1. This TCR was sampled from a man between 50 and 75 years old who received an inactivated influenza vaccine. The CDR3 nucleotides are TGCGCCAGCAGCGGGACAGGGGCCAAAAACATTCAGTACTTC. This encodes CASSGTGAKNIQYF.